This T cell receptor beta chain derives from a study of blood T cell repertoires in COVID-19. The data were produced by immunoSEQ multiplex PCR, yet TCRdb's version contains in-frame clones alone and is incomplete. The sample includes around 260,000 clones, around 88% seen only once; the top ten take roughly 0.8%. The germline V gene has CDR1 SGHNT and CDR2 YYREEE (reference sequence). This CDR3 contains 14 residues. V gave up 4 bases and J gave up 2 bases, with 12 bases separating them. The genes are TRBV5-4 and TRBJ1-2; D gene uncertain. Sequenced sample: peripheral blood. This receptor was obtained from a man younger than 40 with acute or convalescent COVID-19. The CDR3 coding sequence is TGTGCCAGCAGCCCATCAACAGTAAACTATGGCTACACCTTC. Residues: CASSPSTVNYGYTF.